This T cell receptor (beta chain) was profiled in a study of cytomegalovirus exposure and HLA in healthy donors. Study-wide results and caveats: TCR association rates varied by HLA locus in a later analysis, with DRB1 highest and HLA-C lowest. The classifier reportedly diagnosed cytomegalovirus status with high sensitivity and specificity.

It was with 60 Vbeta and 13 Jbeta primers that the PCR ran. Profiled with immunoSEQ multiplex PCR; TCRdb holds only in-frame clones, not every one. The sample has 180,000 or so clones; over 75% are singletons. V shed 0 bases and J shed 12 bases, with 17 bases lying between them. CDR3 size: 14 residues. The germline V gene has CDR1 MNHEY and CDR2 SVGAGI. With respect to this clone: Its antigen remains unknown.

The sequencing sample was made of PBMCs. This receptor was taken from a boy aged 2 to 9 in good health and CMV-seronegative. The chain uses TRBV6-5 and TRBJ1-1; D is undetermined. The CDR3: CASSYSKWRVLSFF. In DNA form, the CDR3 reads TGTGCCAGCAGTTACTCGAAGTGGAGGGTATTATCTTTCTTT.